Listed below are T cell receptor beta chains from one sample, sequenced in a study of T cells in Graves' hyperthyroidism and ophthalmopathy. TCRdb called the multiplex PCR reads again in MiXCR, with one record for every CDR3 protein. The sample yields some 180,000 distinct CDR3 sequences, about a sixth seen once. Material: blood. The receptor set was obtained from a woman aged 45-60 years with Graves' hyperthyroidism. Both conserved end residues are part of each CDR3. Size tells how often a clone was seen (once, few, many) or the class of an expanded clone, and some rows leave it out.

>TRBV6-1|few
CASSHGAKLGEQYF
>TRBV20-1|many
CSALGEGLYF
>TRBV14|-
CASSQRRSTGDTEAFF
>TRBV10-3|-
CATQLMRGTDTQYF
>TRBV27|many
CASSVINRGTGELFF
>TRBV30|-
CAGSGTALGGYTF
>TRBV28|few
CASSLPTGSSGNTIYF
>TRBV11-3|many
CASSFYSGRSTDTQYF
>TRBV19|many
CASKFGGMNTEAFF
>TRBV19|few
CASSLDPGQGTYGYTF
>TRBV20-1|many
CSARGYEGEATYEQYF
>TRBV28|many
CASSPKGGAREQYF
>TRBV7-9|many
CASSSERVPTQYF
>TRBV14|many
CASSPRGGNTEAFF
>TRBV11-2|many
CASSATGGALQPQHF
>TRBV20-1|many
CSASRVGTGDSPLHF
>TRBV5-1|few
CAGSLGGRAIYTDTQYF
>TRBV2|many
CASSDPPDGETQYF
>TRBV4-2|few
CASSQTGTSGSYEQYF
>TRBV20-1|-
CSATTSVNTGELFF
>TRBV12-3/TRBV12-4|many
CASSLWTSGSLDEQFF
>TRBV6-1|many
CASSGQSNTEAFF
>TRBV19|many
CASSGSRYEQYF
>TRBV27|-
CASSPGTGGNTIYF
>TRBV5-5|many
CASSLEAGGRYEQYF
>TRBV14|few
CASSQTTEPGETQYF
>TRBV9|few
CASSVDPSLTYEQYF
>TRBV11-2|-
CASSSYTTGLAKDEQYF
>TRBV7-2|many
CASSLWGETEAFF
>TRBV6-1|-
CASSQGLAGVGYNEQFF
>TRBV3-1|many
CASGPLTAAYEQYF
>TRBV10-1|many
CASSGTADTQYF
>TRBV20-1|few
CSARDLAGGPGELFF
>TRBV7-6|many
CASSSNLGEQYF
>TRBV28|once
CASSFSTGQAGDETQYF
>TRBV20-1|many
CSAIFPGVADTQYF
>TRBV30|many
CAWKRDRAYEQYF
>TRBV6-2/TRBV6-3|many
CASSWDTVMNTEAFF
>TRBV5-1|many
CASSLVGREATDTQYF
>TRBV5-4|few
CASSLPGNYEQYF
>TRBV5-1|few
CASSLYRADTQYF
>TRBV28|-
CASSSATPGYGYTF
>TRBV20-1|many
CSATPGTEMNTEAFF
>TRBV7-9|few
CASSFGRGDYGYTF
>TRBV6-5|few
CASSYSSPNTEAFF
>TRBV20-1|many
CSATVYGTAGNTIYF
>TRBV11-3|many
CASTTPGGAETQYF
>TRBV12-3/TRBV12-4|few
CASTPQVAKNIQYF